The source of this T cell receptor (beta chain) is a study of blood T cell repertoires in COVID-19. This clone has a handful of counts. Sequencing was performed with immunoSEQ multiplex PCR; in TCRdb, only in-frame clones are kept and a portion is missing. The repertoire consists of over 250,000 clones, with roughly 89% occurring once and the leading ten covering approximately 2%. Germline-derived CDR1 and CDR2 are MDHEN and SYDVKM. The ends lost 2 bases at V and 8 bases at J; junction bases unmatched: 5. The CDR3 consists of 14 residues. Source material: PBMCs or T cells enriched from blood (not recorded which). This TCR was sampled from a woman aged 55 to 70 who had recovered from COVID-19. This chain links TRBV28 with TRBJ1-4, with 7 bases matching TRBD1. The CDR3 sequence is CASSLEGAGEKLFF. The CDR3 nucleotides read TGTGCCAGCAGTTTAGAGGGGGCAGGAGAAAAACTGTTTTTT.